These T cell receptor beta chains were read from a single sample in a study of low-dose radiotherapy and immunotherapy resistance in tumors. TCRdb used MiXCR to reprocess the reads, holding one entry per CDR3 protein. The table lists around 80,000 distinct CDR3 sequences, around a sixth of them singletons. The sample was PBMCs, taken after low-dose radiotherapy plus immunotherapy. These receptor sequences come from a male donor with prostate cancer. CDR3s leave out the opening cysteine and the closing phenylalanine or tryptophan.

V gene: TRBV30; CDR3 protein: AWSGGFYEQY
V gene: TRBV7-2; CDR3 protein: ASTLGGYNEQF
V gene: TRBV28; CDR3 protein: ASNKRQGKTQH
V gene: TRBV7-2; CDR3 protein: ASSRGPGTGSNYNEQF
V gene: TRBV7-9; CDR3 protein: ASSLVFHVRLAESYNEQF
V gene: TRBV13; CDR3 protein: ASSRGLSPYEQY
V gene: TRBV4-3; CDR3 protein: ASSQDRMKAYNEQF
V gene: TRBV12-3/TRBV12-4; CDR3 protein: ASSLEGHLGGELF
V gene: TRBV6-5; CDR3 protein: ASVPRSVTRELF
V gene: TRBV7-2; CDR3 protein: ASTNQNGVEQY
V gene: TRBV30; CDR3 protein: AWSATDSNQPQH
V gene: TRBV19; CDR3 protein: ASSGPAGTGKSYEQY
V gene: TRBV19; CDR3 protein: ASSSPGSGAPREQF
V gene: TRBV7-8; CDR3 protein: ASSTRTGGRGNTIY
V gene: TRBV7-2; CDR3 protein: ASSFYQETQY
V gene: TRBV7-2; CDR3 protein: ASTLPSQGGIQY
V gene: TRBV2; CDR3 protein: ASSWDSSNQPQH
V gene: TRBV6-5; CDR3 protein: ASTMTALTGELF
V gene: TRBV29-1; CDR3 protein: SVDPGQGGEKLF
V gene: TRBV28; CDR3 protein: ASSLWSGSGGNEQF
V gene: TRBV7-2; CDR3 protein: ASSSRQGNQPQH
V gene: TRBV19; CDR3 protein: ASSILGTAYNEQF
V gene: TRBV30; CDR3 protein: AWSGGINTEAF
V gene: TRBV28; CDR3 protein: ASSRASNYGYT
V gene: TRBV20-1; CDR3 protein: SARGLVNTDTQY
V gene: TRBV12-3/TRBV12-4; CDR3 protein: ASSLAGLEQY
V gene: TRBV6-1; CDR3 protein: ASSTYGAGGPNEQF
V gene: TRBV11-1; CDR3 protein: ASSASTGTYNEQF
V gene: TRBV7-2; CDR3 protein: ASSRYTGSDEQY
V gene: TRBV27; CDR3 protein: ASSHARQGASKNIQY
V gene: TRBV2; CDR3 protein: ASALKNFGQQY
V gene: TRBV18; CDR3 protein: ASSPPGGSTGELF
V gene: TRBV28; CDR3 protein: ASSSSGTVRSYEQY
V gene: TRBV29-1; CDR3 protein: SVLSDGNTIY
V gene: TRBV29-1; CDR3 protein: SAERGADTQY
V gene: TRBV20-1; CDR3 protein: SASGPTYNEQF
V gene: TRBV4-1; CDR3 protein: ASSLGPENTGELFFFF
V gene: TRBV4-3; CDR3 protein: ASSPQGAYGANVLT
V gene: TRBV28; CDR3 protein: ASSLQPTDGYT
V gene: TRBV7-2; CDR3 protein: ASSLALRRETQY
V gene: TRBV3-1; CDR3 protein: ASSQDMTEAF
V gene: TRBV3-1; CDR3 protein: ASSQAGENIQY
V gene: TRBV29-1; CDR3 protein: SAERGSDEQF
V gene: TRBV7-9; CDR3 protein: ASSLAGTGVSEQY
V gene: TRBV20-1; CDR3 protein: SATGPGLAGREQY
V gene: TRBV12-3/TRBV12-4; CDR3 protein: ASSAGVPETQY